A single sample is the source of the 4 T cell receptor beta chains below, sequenced in a study of cytomegalovirus exposure and HLA in healthy donors. Both 60 Vbeta primers and 13 Jbeta primers went into the PCR. Assay: immunoSEQ multiplex PCR; the TCRdb copy retains only in-frame clones and omits some. The sample records about 220,000 clones, over 60% being singletons. The sample taken for sequencing was PBMCs. These receptors all come from a male donor in good health and CMV-seronegative.

In its sample, this clone was seen a few times. The chain is built from TRBV19 and TRBJ2-2, with 8 bases lining up with TRBD2. The CDR3 loop spans 15 amino acids. Germline V gives CDR1 LNHDA, CDR2 SQIVND (reference sequence). J gave up 5 bases and V 7 bases, and 9 bases lay outside the gene matches. The CDR3 DNA reads TGTGCCAGTACTTCCGGGACTAGAAATACCGGGGAGCTGTTTTTT. Translation gives CASTSGTRNTGELFF.

The chain is built from TRBV4-3 and TRBJ2-5, with 7 bases that match TRBD2. CDR3 length: 14 amino acids. Germline CDR1 LGHNA, CDR2 YSLEER. With 1 base clipped from V and 3 bases from J, the junction kept 2 bases outside the gene matches. The CDR3, as DNA: TGCGCCAGCAGCCAAGGGACTAGAAAAGAGACCCAGTACTTC. Amino acids: CASSQGTRKETQYF.

This clone was found a few times. The V call is TRBV19, the J call TRBJ2-5; TRBD2 matches at 7 bases. Germline V gene data show CDR1 as LNHDA and CDR2 as SQIVND (reference sequence). V dropped 3 bases and J dropped 5; count of bases not matched to a gene: 3. The CDR3 is made up of 13 amino acids. CDR3 region: CASSIRGVETQYF. The CDR3, as DNA: TGTGCCAGTAGTATTCGGGGGGTGGAGACCCAGTACTTC.

This clone appeared a few times. V usage is TRBV7-8 and J usage is TRBJ2-2; 12 bases are shared with TRBD2. The CDR3 loop spans 17 amino acids. Germline trimming cut 3 bases from V and 1 base from J; bases unmatched to any gene: 3. Germline loops: CDR1 SGHVS, CDR2 FQNEAQ. The CDR3 nucleotides are TGTGCCAGCAGCTTCACGGGACTAGCGGGGAACACCGGGGAGCTGTTTTTT. Protein sequence: CASSFTGLAGNTGELFF.